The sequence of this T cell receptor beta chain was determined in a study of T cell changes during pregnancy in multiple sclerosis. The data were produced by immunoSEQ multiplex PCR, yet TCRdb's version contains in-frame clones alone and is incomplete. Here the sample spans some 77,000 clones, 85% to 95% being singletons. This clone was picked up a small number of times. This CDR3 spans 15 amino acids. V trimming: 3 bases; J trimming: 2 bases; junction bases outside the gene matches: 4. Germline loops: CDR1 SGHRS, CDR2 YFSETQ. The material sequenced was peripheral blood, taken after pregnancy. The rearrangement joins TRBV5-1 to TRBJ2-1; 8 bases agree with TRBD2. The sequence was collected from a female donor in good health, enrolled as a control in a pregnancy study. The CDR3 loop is CASSSRTSPYNEQFF. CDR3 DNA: TGCGCCAGCAGCTCCCGGACTAGCCCCTACAATGAGCAGTTCTTC.